These 32 T cell receptor beta chains originate from one sample sequenced in a study of CXCR3-negative and CXCR3-positive naive CD8 T cells. UMI labels and 5' RACE were used to prepare the TRB cDNA libraries. TCRdb reprocessed the 5' RACE reads; each CDR3 protein has one entry and no DNA is given. The data include approximately 89,000 distinct CDR3 sequences; the top ten clones carry less than 0.6%. Points from the study as a whole: The TRB CDR3s that CXCR3-positive naive cells carried were more hydrophobic than those of CXCR3-negative naive cells.

What these receptors recognize is not known. The sequencing sample was made of naive CXCR3+ CD8+ T cells from blood. Stated subset: CD45RO-CCR7+CD27+CD95- naive CD8+ T cells expressing CXCR3 (TNR3+). Receptors were obtained from a human donor in good health. Some clones in this sample may be carry-over from other donors' samples.

V and J are TRBV12-3 or TRBV12-4 and TRBJ2-7; TCRdb selects TRBD1, and the lack of DNA leaves this call unchecked. The CDR3 consists of 14 residues. This CDR3 is CASSGTGGVHEQYF.

This chain uses TRBV5-1 with TRBJ2-3; lacking DNA, the TRBD1 call made by TCRdb goes unchecked. Germline values: CDR1 SGHRS, CDR2 YFSETQ. This CDR3 has 16 amino acids. CDR3 protein: CASSFAGGMGQDTQYF.

The chain has TRBV29-1 and TRBJ2-7; checking the TCRdb D call of TRBD1 is not possible without DNA. The CDR3 extends over 15 amino acids. The V gene's germline CDR1 is SQVTM and CDR2 ANQGSEA. Here the CDR3 reads CSVATGTVLPYEQYF.

The gene calls are TRBV27 and TRBJ2-2; without DNA, the TCRdb call of TRBD2 cannot be checked. CDR3 length: 15 amino acids. Germline V lookup: CDR1 MNHEY, CDR2 SMNVEV (reference sequence). CDR3 protein: CASSPLAGVTGELFF.

The genes are TRBV4-3 and TRBJ2-1. Germline CDR1 is LGHNA and CDR2 is YSLEER. The CDR3 is 14 residues long. CDR3 protein: CASSPTSTYNEQFF.

The V call is TRBV28, the J call TRBJ2-7; the D call of TRBD1 rests on TCRdb alone, since no DNA is present to check it. CDR1 and CDR2 from the germline V gene are MDHEN and SYDVKM. There are 12 residues in the CDR3. CDR3 region: CASSYDRAEQYF. The full variable domain, rest sourced from reference TRBV28 and TRBJ2-7, is DVKVTQSSRYLVKRTGEKVFLECVQDMDHENMFWYRQDPGLGLRLIYFSYDVKMKEKGDIPEGYSVSREKKERFSLILESASTNQTSMYLCASSYDRAEQYFGPGTRLTVT.

The chain joins TRBV12-3 or TRBV12-4 to TRBJ2-7; TCRdb's D call of TRBD1 is untestable without DNA. The CDR3 spans 14 residues. CDR3: CASSFFSGRNEQYF.

The genes are TRBV4-2 and TRBJ2-2; TCRdb's assignment of TRBD2 cannot be checked, as there is no DNA. Germline CDR1 LGHNA, CDR2 YNFKEQ. This CDR3 contains 20 residues. The CDR3 region is CASSQTSNRAGGPFTGELFF.

CDR3 sequence reads: CASRRTSGRNEQFF. The chain has TRBV6-2 or TRBV6-3 and TRBJ2-1; TCRdb returns TRBD2, unconfirmable since there is no DNA. Germline CDR1 and CDR2: MNHEY and SVGEGT. The CDR3 length is 14 residues.

This chain's CDR3 is CASIKGNEQFF. The chain employs TRBV7-9 and TRBJ2-1. CDR3 size: 11 residues. Germline CDR1 is SEHNR and CDR2 is FQNEAQ (reference sequence).

The genes are TRBV3-1 and TRBJ2-3; lacking DNA, the TRBD1 call made by TCRdb goes unchecked. Germline V gene lookup returns CDR1 LGHDT and CDR2 YNNKEL (reference sequence). This CDR3 is built from 16 residues. CDR3 amino acids: CASSLGQGIGTDTQYF.

This chain links TRBV29-1 with TRBJ2-7; TCRdb picks TRBD1, but there is no DNA to check that call. Germline CDR1 reads SQVTM; CDR2 reads ANQGSEA. The CDR3 totals 13 residues. The CDR3: CSVGQLPTYEQYF.

The V call is TRBV3-1, the J call TRBJ2-7; TCRdb's D call, TRBD2, is unchecked because there is no DNA. Germline loops: CDR1 LGHDT, CDR2 YNNKEL (reference sequence). This CDR3 has 12 amino acids. This CDR3 reads CASSFQGGEQYF.

CDR3 region: CASTWGGGDFRETQYF. The chain couples TRBV6-6 to TRBJ2-5; no DNA is available, so the TRBD2 call from TCRdb remains unchecked. The germline V gene encodes CDR1 MNHNY and CDR2 SVGAGI (reference sequence). The CDR3 extends over 16 amino acids.

This chain connects TRBV25-1 to TRBJ2-6. The length of the CDR3 is 15 residues. The germline V gene encodes CDR1 MGHDK and CDR2 SYGVNS. CDR3 loop: CASISVISGANVLTF.

The V call is TRBV28, the J call TRBJ1-5; TCRdb's D gene call, TRBD1, goes unchecked for lack of DNA. The CDR3 extends over 14 amino acids. The germline V gene has CDR1 MDHEN and CDR2 SYDVKM. CDR3 region: CASSLGQGHQPQHF.

V is TRBV28 and J is TRBJ2-7; TCRdb selects TRBD2, and the lack of DNA leaves this call unchecked. The CDR3 is 20 amino acids. The germline CDR1 and CDR2 sequences are MDHEN and SYDVKM. The CDR3 sequence is CASRIGANRDYKQSDYEQYF.

This chain joins TRBV27 and TRBJ2-3; absent DNA, TCRdb's TRBD1 call cannot be checked. There are 13 residues in the CDR3. Germline CDR1 MNHEY, CDR2 SMNVEV (reference sequence). The CDR3 sequence: CASSPGSTDTQYF.

The chain uses TRBV28 and TRBJ1-1; TCRdb selects TRBD1, and the lack of DNA leaves this call unchecked. The CDR3 consists of 15 residues. Germline V CDR1 and CDR2: MDHEN, SYDVKM. CDR3 amino acids: CASSPTGEINTEASF.

This sequence joins TRBV29-1 and TRBJ1-1. From germline, CDR1 is SQVTM and CDR2 ANQGSEA. This CDR3 is 12 amino acids long. CDR3 in amino acids: CSVDDLQGIAFF.

The chain uses TRBV20-1 and TRBJ1-1; checking the TCRdb D call of TRBD1 is not possible without DNA. Germline V gene sequence: CDR1 DFQATT, CDR2 SNEGSKA (reference sequence). The CDR3 covers 14 residues. The CDR3 protein is CSARVPGRNTEAFF.

The rearrangement uses TRBV7-9 and TRBJ1-3; absent DNA, TCRdb's TRBD1 call cannot be checked. Germline V gene lookup returns CDR1 SEHNR and CDR2 FQNEAQ (reference sequence). The CDR3 extends over 18 amino acids. CDR3 amino acids: CASTETDYRDKERNTIYF.

This chain connects TRBV11-1 to TRBJ2-3; TCRdb's assignment of TRBD1 cannot be checked, as there is no DNA. Germline V CDR1 and CDR2: SGHAT, FQDESV (reference sequence). This CDR3 contains 16 residues. The CDR3 reads CASSLAGQGLGDTQYF.

The V call is TRBV28, the J call TRBJ2-1. The CDR3 runs 12 residues. Germline V lookup: CDR1 MDHEN, CDR2 SYDVKM. The CDR3 loop reads CASKTSVNEQFF. The full variable domain, in which reference TRBV28 and TRBJ2-1 provide the parts outside the CDR3, is DVKVTQSSRYLVKRTGEKVFLECVQDMDHENMFWYRQDPGLGLRLIYFSYDVKMKEKGDIPEGYSVSREKKERFSLILESASTNQTSMYLCASKTSVNEQFFGPGTRLTVL.

The chain recombines TRBV21-1 with TRBJ2-6; TCRdb picks TRBD1, but there is no DNA to check that call. TRBV21-1 counts as a pseudogene. CDR3 length: 16 amino acids. CDR3 sequence reads: CASLDRVSYGANVLTF.

This rearrangement joins TRBV25-1 to TRBJ2-1; TCRdb's assignment of TRBD2 cannot be checked, as there is no DNA. CDR1 and CDR2 (germline): MGHDK, SYGVNS. CDR3 length: 11 amino acids. Here the CDR3 reads CARRRADEQFF.

This chain links TRBV9 with TRBJ1-1. This CDR3 has 11 residues. Germline V CDR1 and CDR2: SGDLS, YYNGEE. CDR3 region: CASGTNTEAFF.

The chain links TRBV5-1 to TRBJ2-3. Germline CDR1 SGHRS, CDR2 YFSETQ. The CDR3 is 14 residues long. The CDR3 spells CASSWVVGTDTQYF.

The V gene is TRBV4-3, the J gene TRBJ2-7. This CDR3 is built from 15 residues. Germline values: CDR1 LGHNA, CDR2 YSLEER. The CDR3 sequence is CASSQVAGGAYEQYF.

The J gene is TRBJ2-3, the V gene TRBV5-5; lacking DNA, the TRBD1 call made by TCRdb goes unchecked. The length of the CDR3 is 11 residues. The V gene's germline CDR1 is SGHKS and CDR2 YYEKEE (reference sequence). CDR3 region: CASSLTGIEYF.

This chain joins TRBV5-1 and TRBJ2-3; TCRdb reports TRBD2, a call that lacks DNA to check it against. This CDR3 has 13 amino acids. Germline-derived CDR1 and CDR2 are SGHRS and YFSETQ. The CDR3 sequence is CASSSIAPDTQYF.

The chain couples TRBV6-2 or TRBV6-3 to TRBJ2-7; TCRdb's D gene call, TRBD1, goes unchecked for lack of DNA. Germline CDR1 MNHEY, CDR2 SVGEGT. The CDR3 runs 16 residues. CDR3: CASNYFTGYSSYEQYF.